This entry features one T cell receptor beta chain sequence. Its target is unknown. Germline CDR1 reads SGHRS; CDR2 reads YFSETQ. V shed 2 bases and J 7 bases; nucleotides not matched to a gene: 6. The CDR3 length is 14 residues. Breast cancer patients provided tissue from their axillary draining lymph nodes. This sample stems from a study of breast tumors, draining lymph nodes, adjacent tissues. TCRdb passed the multiplex PCR reads through MiXCR, listing each CDR3 protein once. The sample has about 230,000 distinct CDR3 sequences; approximately 31% are singletons. General study results and limits: Findings are consistent with lymph node origin and intratumoral expansion of most tumor T cells.

The specimen sequenced was axillary lymph node tissue. V and J are TRBV5-1 and TRBJ2-7; 10 nucleotides align to TRBD1. This clonotype originated in a female donor with breast cancer. Some clones in this sample may be carry-over from other donors' samples. Here the CDR3 reads CASSFPGQGQEQYF. The CDR3 coding sequence is TGCGCCAGCAGCTTCCCGGGACAGGGGCAAGAGCAGTACTTC.